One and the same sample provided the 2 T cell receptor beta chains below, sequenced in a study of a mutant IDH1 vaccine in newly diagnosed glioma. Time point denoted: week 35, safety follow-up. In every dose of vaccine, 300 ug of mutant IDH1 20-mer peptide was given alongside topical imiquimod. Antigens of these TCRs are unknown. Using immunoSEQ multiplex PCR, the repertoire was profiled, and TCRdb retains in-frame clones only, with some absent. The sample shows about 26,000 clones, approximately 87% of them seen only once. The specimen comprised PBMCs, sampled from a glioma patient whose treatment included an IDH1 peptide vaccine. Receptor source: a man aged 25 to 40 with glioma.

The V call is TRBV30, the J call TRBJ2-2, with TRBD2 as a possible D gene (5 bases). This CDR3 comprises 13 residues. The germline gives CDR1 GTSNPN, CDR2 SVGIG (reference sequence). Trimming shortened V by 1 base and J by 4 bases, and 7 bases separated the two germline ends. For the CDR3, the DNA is TGTGCCTGGAGTGGGCGGGCCACCGGGGAGCTGTTTTTT. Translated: CAWSGRATGELFF.

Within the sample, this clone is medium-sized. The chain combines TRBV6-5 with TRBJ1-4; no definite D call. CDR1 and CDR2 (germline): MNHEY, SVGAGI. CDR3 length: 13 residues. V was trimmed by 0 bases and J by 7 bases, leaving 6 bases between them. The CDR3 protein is CASSYSIAEKLFF. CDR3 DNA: TGTGCCAGCAGTTACTCGATCGCTGAAAAACTGTTTTTT.